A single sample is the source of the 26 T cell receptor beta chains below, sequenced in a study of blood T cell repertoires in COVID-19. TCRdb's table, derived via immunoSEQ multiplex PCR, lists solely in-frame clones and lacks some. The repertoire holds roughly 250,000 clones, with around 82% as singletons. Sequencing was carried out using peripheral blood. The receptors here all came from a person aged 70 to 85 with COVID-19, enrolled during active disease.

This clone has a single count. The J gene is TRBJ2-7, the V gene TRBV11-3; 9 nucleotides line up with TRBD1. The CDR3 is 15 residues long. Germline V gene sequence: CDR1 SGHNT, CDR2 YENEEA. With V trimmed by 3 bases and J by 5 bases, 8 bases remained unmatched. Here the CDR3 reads CASSFGTGITNEQYF. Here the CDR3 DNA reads TGTGCCAGCAGCTTCGGGACAGGGATAACCAACGAGCAGTACTTC.

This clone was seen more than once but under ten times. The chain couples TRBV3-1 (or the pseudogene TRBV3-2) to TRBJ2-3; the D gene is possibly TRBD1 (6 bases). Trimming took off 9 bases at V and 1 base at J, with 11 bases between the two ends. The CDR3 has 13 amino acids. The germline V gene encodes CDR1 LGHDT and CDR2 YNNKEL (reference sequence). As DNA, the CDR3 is TGTGCCAGTGGGGGCCTCCGCACAGATACGCAGTATTTT. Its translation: CASGGLRTDTQYF.

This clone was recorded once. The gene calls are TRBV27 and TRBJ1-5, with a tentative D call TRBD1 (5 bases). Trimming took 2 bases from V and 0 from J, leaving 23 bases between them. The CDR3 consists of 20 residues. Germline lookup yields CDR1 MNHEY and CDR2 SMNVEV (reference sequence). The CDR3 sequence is CASSLLLEGLRTTSNQPQHF. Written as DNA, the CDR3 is TGTGCCAGCAGTTTACTTTTAGAGGGACTGCGGACTACTAGCAATCAGCCCCAGCATTTT.

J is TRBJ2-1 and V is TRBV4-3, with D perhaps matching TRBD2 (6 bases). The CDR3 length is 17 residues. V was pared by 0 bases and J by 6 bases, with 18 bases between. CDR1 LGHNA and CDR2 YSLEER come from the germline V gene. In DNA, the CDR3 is TGCGCCAGCAGCCAAGATTACGGCTTTTCGGAGGGCAATGAGCAGTTCTTC. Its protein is CASSQDYGFSEGNEQFF.

Here the CDR3 reads CASSSGTGQTPNYGYTF. The CDR3 coding sequence is TGTGCCAGCAGCTCCGGGACAGGGCAAACTCCTAACTATGGCTACACCTTC. The rearrangement links TRBV7-2 to TRBJ1-2, with 9 positions matching TRBD1. The germline CDR1 and CDR2 sequences are SGHTA and FQGNSA. This CDR3 region has 17 residues. Trimming at V came to 4 bases and at J to 0 bases, leaving 9 bases not matched to a gene. The variable domain in full, with the rest retrieved from reference TRBV7-2 and TRBJ1-2, is GAGVSQSPSNKVTEKGKDVELRCDPISGHTALYWYRQSLGQGLEFLIYFQGNSAPDKSGLPSDRFSAERTGGSVSTLTIQRTQQEDSAVYLCASSSGTGQTPNYGYTFGSGTRLTVV.

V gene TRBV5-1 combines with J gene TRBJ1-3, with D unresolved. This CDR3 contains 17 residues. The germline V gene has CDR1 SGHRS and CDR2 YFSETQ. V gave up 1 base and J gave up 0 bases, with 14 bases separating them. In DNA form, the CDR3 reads TGCGCCAGCAGCTTGACATTGGGTCAGGACTCTGGAAACACCATATATTTT. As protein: CASSLTLGQDSGNTIYF.

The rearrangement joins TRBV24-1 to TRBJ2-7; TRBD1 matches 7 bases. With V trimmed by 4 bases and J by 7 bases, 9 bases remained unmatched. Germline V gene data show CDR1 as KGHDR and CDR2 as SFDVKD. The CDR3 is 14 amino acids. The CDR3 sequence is CATSEERGGAEQYF. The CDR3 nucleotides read TGTGCCACCAGTGAAGAAAGAGGGGGCGCAGAGCAGTACTTC.

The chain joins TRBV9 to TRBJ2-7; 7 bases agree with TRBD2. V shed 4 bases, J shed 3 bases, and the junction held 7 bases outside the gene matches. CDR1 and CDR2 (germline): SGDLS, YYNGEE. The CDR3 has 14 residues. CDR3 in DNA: TGTGCCAGCAGCCCACTCGGGGGGAGCTACGAGCAGTACTTC. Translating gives CASSPLGGSYEQYF.

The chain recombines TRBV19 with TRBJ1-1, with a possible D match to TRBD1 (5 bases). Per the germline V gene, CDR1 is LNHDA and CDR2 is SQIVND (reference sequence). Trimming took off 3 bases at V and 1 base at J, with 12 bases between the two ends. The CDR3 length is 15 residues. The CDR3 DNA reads TGTGCCAGTAGTATCGGGGGAGGAGGGAACACTGAAGCTTTCTTT. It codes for CASSIGGGGNTEAFF.

DNA for the CDR3: TGTGCCAGCAGTCGAGGGGAGGCTACCTGGGATGAGCAGTTCTTC. It codes for CASSRGEATWDEQFF. The chain carries TRBV7-3 and TRBJ2-1; tentatively, D is TRBD2 (6 bases). The V end was cut by 6 bases, the J end by 8 bases, with 20 bases between. Germline V CDR1 and CDR2: SGHTA, FQGTGA. The CDR3 is 15 amino acids.

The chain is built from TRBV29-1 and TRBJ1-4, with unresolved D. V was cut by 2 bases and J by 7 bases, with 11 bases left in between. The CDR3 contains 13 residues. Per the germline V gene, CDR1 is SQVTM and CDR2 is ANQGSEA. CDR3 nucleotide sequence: TGCAGCGTTGAAACCGGGTTGGGTGAAAAACTGTTTTTT. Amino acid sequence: CSVETGLGEKLFF.

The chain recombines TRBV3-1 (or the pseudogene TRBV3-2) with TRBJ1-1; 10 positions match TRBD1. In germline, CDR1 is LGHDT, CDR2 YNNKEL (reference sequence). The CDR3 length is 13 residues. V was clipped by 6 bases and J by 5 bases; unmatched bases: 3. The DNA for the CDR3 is TGTGCCAGCAGGAGACAGGGGGCTACTGAAGCTTTCTTT. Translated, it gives CASRRQGATEAFF.

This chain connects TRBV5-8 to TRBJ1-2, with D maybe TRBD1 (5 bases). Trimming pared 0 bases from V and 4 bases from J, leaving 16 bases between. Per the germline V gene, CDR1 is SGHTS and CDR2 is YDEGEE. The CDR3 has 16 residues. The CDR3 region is CASSLGSRAPSYGYTF. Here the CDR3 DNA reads TGTGCCAGCAGCTTGGGAAGCAGGGCTCCCTCCTATGGCTACACCTTC.

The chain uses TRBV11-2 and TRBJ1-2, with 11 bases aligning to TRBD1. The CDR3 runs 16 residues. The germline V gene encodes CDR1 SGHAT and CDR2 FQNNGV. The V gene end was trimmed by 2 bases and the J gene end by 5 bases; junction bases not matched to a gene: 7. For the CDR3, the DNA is TGTGCCAGCAGCTTACAACCGGGACAGGGGGTGTATGGCTACACCTTC. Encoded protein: CASSLQPGQGVYGYTF.

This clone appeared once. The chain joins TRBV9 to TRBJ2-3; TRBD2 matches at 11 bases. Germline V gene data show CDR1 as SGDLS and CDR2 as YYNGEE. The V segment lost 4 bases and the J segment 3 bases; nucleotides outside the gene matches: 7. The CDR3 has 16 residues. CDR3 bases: TGTGCCAGCAGCTCCAGACTAGCGGGGCCTACAGATACGCAGTATTTT. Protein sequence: CASSSRLAGPTDTQYF.

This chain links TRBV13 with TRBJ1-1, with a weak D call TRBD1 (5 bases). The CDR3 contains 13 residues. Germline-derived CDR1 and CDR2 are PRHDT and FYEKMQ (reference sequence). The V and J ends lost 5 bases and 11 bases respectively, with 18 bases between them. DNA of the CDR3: TGTGCCAGCAGCCATGGGACGGGGGTCGGCGCTTTCTTT. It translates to CASSHGTGVGAFF.

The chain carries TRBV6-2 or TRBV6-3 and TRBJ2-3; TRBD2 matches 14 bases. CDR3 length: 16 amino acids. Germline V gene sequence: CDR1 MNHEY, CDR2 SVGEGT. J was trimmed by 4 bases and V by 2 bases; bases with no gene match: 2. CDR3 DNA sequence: TGTGCCAGCAGTTACGTGGGACTAGCGGGGGCAGATACGCAGTATTTT. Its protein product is CASSYVGLAGADTQYF.

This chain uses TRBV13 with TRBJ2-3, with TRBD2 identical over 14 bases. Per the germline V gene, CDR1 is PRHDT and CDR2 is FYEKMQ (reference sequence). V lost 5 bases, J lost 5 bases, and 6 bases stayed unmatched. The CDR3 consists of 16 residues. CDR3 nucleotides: TGTGCCAGCAGCACGACTAGCGGGGGGGCCAGAGATACGCAGTATTTT. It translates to CASSTTSGGARDTQYF.

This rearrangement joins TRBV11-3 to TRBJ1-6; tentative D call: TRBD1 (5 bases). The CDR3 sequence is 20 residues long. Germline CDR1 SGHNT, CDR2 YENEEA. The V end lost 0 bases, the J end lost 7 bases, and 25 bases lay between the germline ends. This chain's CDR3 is CASSLDLSWGSVFRNSPLHF. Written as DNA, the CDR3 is TGTGCCAGCAGCTTAGACCTTAGCTGGGGCAGTGTGTTTAGGAATTCACCCCTCCACTTT.

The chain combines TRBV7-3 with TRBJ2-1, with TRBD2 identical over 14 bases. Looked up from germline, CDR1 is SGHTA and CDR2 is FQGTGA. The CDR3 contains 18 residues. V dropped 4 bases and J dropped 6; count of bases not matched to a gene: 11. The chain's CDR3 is CASSSLPPGTSGSNEQFF. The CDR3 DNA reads TGTGCCAGCAGCTCGCTCCCTCCGGGGACTAGCGGGAGCAATGAGCAGTTCTTC.

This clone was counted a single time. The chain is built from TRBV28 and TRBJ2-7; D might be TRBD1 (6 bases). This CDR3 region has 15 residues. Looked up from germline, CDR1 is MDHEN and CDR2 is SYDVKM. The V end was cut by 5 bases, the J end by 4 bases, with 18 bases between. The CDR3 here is CASSQIKRQAYEQYF. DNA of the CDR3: TGTGCCAGCAGTCAGATTAAAAGACAGGCTTACGAGCAGTACTTC. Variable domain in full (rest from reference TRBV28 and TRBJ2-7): DVKVTQSSRYLVKRTGEKVFLECVQDMDHENMFWYRQDPGLGLRLIYFSYDVKMKEKGDIPEGYSVSREKKERFSLILESASTNQTSMYLCASSQIKRQAYEQYFGPGTRLTVT.

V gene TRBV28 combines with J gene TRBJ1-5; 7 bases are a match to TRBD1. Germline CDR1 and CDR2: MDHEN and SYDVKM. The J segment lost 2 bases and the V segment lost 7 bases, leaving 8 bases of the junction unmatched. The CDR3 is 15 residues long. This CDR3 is CASKSGQGGNQPQHF. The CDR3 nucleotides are TGTGCCAGCAAGTCAGGGCAGGGGGGCAATCAGCCCCAGCATTTT.

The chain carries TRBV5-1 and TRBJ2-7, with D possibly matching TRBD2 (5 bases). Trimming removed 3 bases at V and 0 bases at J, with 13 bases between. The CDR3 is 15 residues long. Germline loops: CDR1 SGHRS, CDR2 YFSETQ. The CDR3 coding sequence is TGCGCCAGCAGCTCGGACGGGATTCGCTCCTACGAGCAGTACTTC. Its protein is CASSSDGIRSYEQYF.

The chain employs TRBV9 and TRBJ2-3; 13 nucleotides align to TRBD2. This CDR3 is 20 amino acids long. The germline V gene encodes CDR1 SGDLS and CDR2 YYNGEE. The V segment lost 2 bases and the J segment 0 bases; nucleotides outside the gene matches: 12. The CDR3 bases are TGTGCCAGCAGCGTCGGCCCTGGGACTAGCGGGACCCTTAGCACAGATACGCAGTATTTT. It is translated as CASSVGPGTSGTLSTDTQYF.

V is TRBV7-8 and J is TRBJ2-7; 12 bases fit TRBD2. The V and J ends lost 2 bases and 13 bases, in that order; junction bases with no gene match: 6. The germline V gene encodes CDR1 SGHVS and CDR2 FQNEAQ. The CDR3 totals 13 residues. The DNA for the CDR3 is TGTGCCAGCAGCTTACTCGAGACTAGCGGGAGTTACTTC. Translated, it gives CASSLLETSGSYF.

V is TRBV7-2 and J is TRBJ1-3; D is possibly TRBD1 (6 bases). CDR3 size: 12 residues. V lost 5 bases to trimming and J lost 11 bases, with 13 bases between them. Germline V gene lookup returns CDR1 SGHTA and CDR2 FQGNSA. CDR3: CASSATGLAIYF. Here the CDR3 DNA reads TGTGCCAGCAGCGCAACAGGGTTAGCCATATATTTT.